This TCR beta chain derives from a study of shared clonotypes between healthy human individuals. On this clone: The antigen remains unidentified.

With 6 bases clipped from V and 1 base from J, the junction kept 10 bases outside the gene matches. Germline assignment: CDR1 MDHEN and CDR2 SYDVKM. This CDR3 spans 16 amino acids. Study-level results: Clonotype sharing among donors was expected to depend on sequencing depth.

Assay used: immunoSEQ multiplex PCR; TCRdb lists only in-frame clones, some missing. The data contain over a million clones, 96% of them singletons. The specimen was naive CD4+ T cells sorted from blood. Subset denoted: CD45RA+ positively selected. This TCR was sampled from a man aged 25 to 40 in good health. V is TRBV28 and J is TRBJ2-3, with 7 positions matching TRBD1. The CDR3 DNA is TGTGCCAGCAGCTCCCCCGGGACAGAACGCACAGATACGCAGTATTTT. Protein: CASSSPGTERTDTQYF. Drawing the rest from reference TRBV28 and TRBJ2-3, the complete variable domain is DVKVTQSSRYLVKRTGEKVFLECVQDMDHENMFWYRQDPGLGLRLIYFSYDVKMKEKGDIPEGYSVSREKKERFSLILESASTNQTSMYLCASSSPGTERTDTQYFGPGTRLTVL.